There are many counts of the clone carrying this TCR beta chain. Its cognate antigen is unknown. This sample was included in a study of neurological immune-mediated disorders. The study, taken as a whole, reports: HTLV-1-associated myelopathy had the most TCR clonal expansion, whereas multiple sclerosis had the least (lower than in healthy controls).

V was trimmed by 4 bases and J by 0 bases, leaving 8 bases between them. The germline CDR1 and CDR2 sequences are KGHDR and SFDVKD. The CDR3 has 14 amino acids. Stated time point: longitudinal time-point 1 (baseline). It was blood bank volunteers in Maryland, USA who made up the healthy controls. TCRdb re-called the 5' RACE reads through MiXCR, storing one row per CDR3 protein. Among about 49,000 distinct CDR3 sequences listed, about 9.1% were seen once. The specimen was PBMCs. The chain links TRBV24-1 to TRBJ1-2; D is ambiguous. The sequence was obtained from a woman between 40 and 50 years old in good health. CDR3 residues: CATSDDSANYGYTF. CDR3 coding DNA: TGTGCCACCAGTGACGACTCCGCTAACTATGGCTACACCTTC.